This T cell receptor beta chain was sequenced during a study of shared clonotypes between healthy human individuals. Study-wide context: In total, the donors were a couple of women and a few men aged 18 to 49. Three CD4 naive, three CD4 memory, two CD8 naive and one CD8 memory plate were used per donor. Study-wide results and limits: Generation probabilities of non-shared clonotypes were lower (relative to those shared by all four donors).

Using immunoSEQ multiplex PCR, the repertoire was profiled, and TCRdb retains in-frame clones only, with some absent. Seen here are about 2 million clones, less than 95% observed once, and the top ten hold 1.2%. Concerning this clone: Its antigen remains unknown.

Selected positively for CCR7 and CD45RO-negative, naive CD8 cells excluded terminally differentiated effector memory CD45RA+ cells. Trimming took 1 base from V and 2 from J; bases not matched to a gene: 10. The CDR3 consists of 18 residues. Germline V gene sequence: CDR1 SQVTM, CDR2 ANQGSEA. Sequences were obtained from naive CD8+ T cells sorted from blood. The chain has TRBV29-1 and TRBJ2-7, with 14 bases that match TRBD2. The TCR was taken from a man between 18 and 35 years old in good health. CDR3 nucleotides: TGCAGCGTTGAAGGGGGGGGACTAGCGGGAGAGAATCCCTACGAGCAGTACTTC. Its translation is CSVEGGGLAGENPYEQYF.